This TCR beta chain appears in the sequencing data of a study of blood T cell repertoires in COVID-19. As for the study in general: Samples taken during acute and convalescent COVID-19 were collected in the United States, Italy and Spain.

CDR1 and CDR2 from the germline V gene are MDHEN and SYDVKM. Deletions cut 6 bases from V and 0 bases from J, with 10 bases between. The CDR3 runs 14 residues. Data came from immunoSEQ multiplex PCR; TCRdb stores just in-frame clones and leaves some out. The sample contains roughly 200,000 clones, 75% to 85% of which appear only once. This chain joins TRBV28 and TRBJ2-3; perhaps TRBD2 as D (5 bases). The sequence was obtained from a human donor in a cohort sampled during active COVID-19. Sequencing input: peripheral blood. Here the CDR3 reads CASRVTGSTDTQYF. CDR3 coding DNA: TGTGCCAGCAGGGTGACGGGAAGCACAGATACGCAGTATTTT.